Listed below are T cell receptor beta chains from one sample, sequenced in a study of OX40 agonist ivuxolimab in advanced cancers. Clones were sequenced by immunoSEQ multiplex PCR, and TCRdb holds only the in-frame ones, with some missing. The data contain around 70,000 clones, around nine tenths of them singletons. The sample here was CD4+ or CD8+ T cells sorted from blood, taken in a trial of the OX40 agonist ivuxolimab. These receptors were taken from an adult with an advanced solid tumor such as melanoma, head and neck, liver or kidney cancer. CDR3s include the opening cysteine and the closing phenylalanine or tryptophan. The D gene is left open where the match is weak. Not all rows give a size; the values are once, few, many and, for expanded clones, a class.

abundance | j_gene | v_gene | d_gene | CDR3nt | CDR3aa
- | TRBJ1-1 | TRBV2 | - | TGTGCCAGCAGTGAAGACAGTGAAGCTTTCTTT | CASSEDSEAFF
- | TRBJ2-7 | TRBV28 | - | TGTGCCAGCAGTTTATTACGAGGGGAGTCCTACGAGCAGTACTTC | CASSLLRGESYEQYF
- | TRBJ2-7 | TRBV2 | - | TGTGCCAGCAGTCCCCACGGGGAGCAGTACTTC | CASSPHGEQYF
- | TRBJ2-5 | TRBV11-1 | TRBD2 | TGTGCCGTCCGACGGGAGGCTACAGAGACCCAGTACTTC | CAVRREATETQYF
- | TRBJ1-1 | TRBV28 | - | TGTGCCAGCAGTCCGGACCTGAAGAGATACGGAGGGGCTTTCTTT | CASSPDLKRYGGAFF
- | TRBJ1-1 | TRBV2 | TRBD1 | TGTGCCAGCAGTGGGGACAGGGGCATTTTCATGAACACTGAAGCTTTCTTT | CASSGDRGIFMNTEAFF
few | TRBJ2-7 | TRBV6-1 | - | TGTGCCAGTTTGCCCCAGACAGGTCCCTACGAGCAGTACTTC | CASLPQTGPYEQYF
once | TRBJ2-6 | TRBV5-3 | - | TGTGCCAGAAGCATGGCAGCCTCTGGGGCCAACGTCCTGACTTTC | CARSMAASGANVLTF
- | TRBJ2-7 | TRBV28 | TRBD2 | TGTGCCAGCACCCCGGGGGGACGAACAGCCTACGAGCAGTACTTC | CASTPGGRTAYEQYF
few | TRBJ1-4 | TRBV7-9 | - | TGTGCCAGCAGCTTAGCTCAGGGTTGGGAAAAACTGTTTTTT | CASSLAQGWEKLFF
- | TRBJ2-3 | TRBV2 | - | TGTGCCAGCAGTGTGGCGGGGGCCACAGATACGCAGTATTTT | CASSVAGATDTQYF
- | TRBJ2-1 | TRBV13 | - | TGTGCCAGCAGCCGGGGAGGAGGGGGGTCCTCCTACAATGAGCAGTTCTTC | CASSRGGGGSSYNEQFF
- | TRBJ1-1 | TRBV5-8 | TRBD1 | TGTGCCAGCAGCCGACGGGACAGGGGAGATCCGAACACTGAAGCTTTCTTT | CASSRRDRGDPNTEAFF
- | TRBJ2-5 | TRBV7-2 | - | TGTGCCAGCAGCTCAAACAGGGCCTCAGGGACCCAGTACTTC | CASSSNRASGTQYF
once | TRBJ2-2 | TRBV5-4 | TRBD2 | TGTGCCGGCAGCCTGGGGAGGGCACCCGGGGAGCTGTTTTTT | CAGSLGRAPGELFF
once | TRBJ2-7 | TRBV27 | - | TGTGCCAGCAGTTTGGGGGACTCCTACGAGCAGTACTTC | CASSLGDSYEQYF
- | TRBJ1-1 | TRBV10-1 | - | TGCGCCAGCAGGCCAGACCGTTTT | CASRPDRF
- | TRBJ2-3 | TRBV11-2 | TRBD2 | TGTGCCAGCAGTAAGAGCGGGAGGGGAGTTGATACGCAGTATTTT | CASSKSGRGVDTQYF
- | TRBJ1-1 | TRBV28 | - | TGTGCCAGCAGTTTGTGGGGGCAGACTGAAGCTTTCTTT | CASSLWGQTEAFF
- | TRBJ1-5 | TRBV11-2 | - | TGTGCCAGCAGCTTCTTGGGGGATCAGCCCCAGCATTTT | CASSFLGDQPQHF
- | TRBJ2-5 | TRBV7-9 | - | TGTGCCAGCAGCCCTCGGAACCAAGAGACCCAGTACTTC | CASSPRNQETQYF
- | TRBJ1-1 | TRBV19 | - | TGTGCCAGTAGTAGGGTGGAGGGCACTGAAGCTTTCTTT | CASSRVEGTEAFF
- | TRBJ2-7 | TRBV11-2 | TRBD2 | TGTGCCAGCAGCTTCCCGGCGGGAGACCCGGGCGCCTACGAGCAGTACTTC | CASSFPAGDPGAYEQYF
- | TRBJ1-3 | TRBV6-1 | - | TGTGCCAGCAGTGAACTCGGGAGACGGGGCGGAAACACCATATATTTT | CASSELGRRGGNTIYF
- | TRBJ1-6 | TRBV9 | - | TGTGCCAGCAGCGTAGCTTTCGGCGCGGTGAATTCACCCCTCCACTTT | CASSVAFGAVNSPLHF
- | TRBJ2-1 | TRBV5-1 | - | TGCGCCAGCAGAACCCTGGAGGGGGGCAATGAGCAGTTCTTC | CASRTLEGGNEQFF
- | TRBJ2-2 | TRBV11-1 | - | TGTGCCAGCAGCCCCCGGACGAACACCGGGGAGCTGTTTTTT | CASSPRTNTGELFF
- | TRBJ2-7 | TRBV6-6 | TRBD1 | TGTGCCAGCACAACGACAGGGTACTCCTACGAGCAGTACTTC | CASTTTGYSYEQYF
- | TRBJ1-1 | TRBV14 | - | TGTGCCAGCAGCCAAGAGACGGGGAGTGAAGCTTTCTTT | CASSQETGSEAFF
- | TRBJ2-1 | TRBV4-2 | TRBD1 | TGTGCCAGCAGCCAAGAAGGAGGCAGGGGGAATGAGCAGTTCTTC | CASSQEGGRGNEQFF
once | TRBJ1-2 | TRBV5-4 | - | TGTGCCAGCAGCTTGGCCGTGCAGAGCTATGGCTACACCTTC | CASSLAVQSYGYTF
- | TRBJ2-1 | TRBV12-5 | - | TGTGCTAGTGGTTTGGACGCACTGACCGGGGGGTTCTTC | CASGLDALTGGFF
few | TRBJ2-5 | TRBV5-4 | - | TGTGCCAGCAGCCGAACCACAGGTGGCGGGGAGACCCAGTACTTC | CASSRTTGGGETQYF
- | TRBJ2-7 | TRBV7-2 | TRBD2 | TGTGCCAGCAGCGTTAGCGGGAGGAGGGACGAGCAGTACTTC | CASSVSGRRDEQYF
- | TRBJ2-6 | TRBV6-4 | - | TGTGCCAGCAGTGACTATCCATACTCTGGGGCCAACGTCCTGACTTTC | CASSDYPYSGANVLTF
- | TRBJ2-2 | TRBV29-1 | - | TGCAGCGCGAGCGGTGGTATAGGAAGGGAGCTGTTTTTT | CSASGGIGRELFF
- | TRBJ2-2 | TRBV5-1 | - | TGCGCCAGCAGCTTAGGTGATAGTGACGGGGAGCTGTTTTTT | CASSLGDSDGELFF
- | TRBJ2-3 | TRBV4-2 | TRBD1 | TGTGCCAGCAGCCAAGATAGGAGGGCAGGGGGCTACACAGATACGCAGTATTTT | CASSQDRRAGGYTDTQYF
- | TRBJ2-1 | TRBV7-3 | - | TGTGCCAGCAGCTCCGGGTCCCCCGGGGAGCAGTTCTTC | CASSSGSPGEQFF
- | TRBJ2-2 | TRBV29-1 | - | TGCAGCGTTGGTTGGGGGGTCACCGGGGAGCTGTTTTTT | CSVGWGVTGELFF
- | TRBJ2-3 | TRBV7-2 | - | TGTGCCAGCAGCTTAGCGGGGGTTCCAGATACGCAGTATTTT | CASSLAGVPDTQYF
- | TRBJ2-3 | TRBV7-3 | - | TGTGCCAGCAGCTTTGGGGCCCTAGGGGGTACAGATACGCAGTATTTT | CASSFGALGGTDTQYF
- | TRBJ2-5 | TRBV25-1 | TRBD2 | TGTGCCAGCAGTGACCGGACGCGGGGGGAGACCCAGTACTTC | CASSDRTRGETQYF
- | TRBJ2-5 | TRBV4-1 | - | TGCGCCAGCAGCCAAGTGACTACCCAAGAGACCCAGTACTTC | CASSQVTTQETQYF
- | TRBJ1-1 | TRBV10-2 | TRBD1 | TGCGCCAGCAGCCTTCCCCTTGACAGGGAACAGGGATTGAACACTGAAGCTTTCTTT | CASSLPLDREQGLNTEAFF
- | TRBJ2-1 | TRBV6-5 | TRBD1 | TGTGCCAGCAGTTTTGACAGGGGCAGAGGGGAGCAGTTCTTC | CASSFDRGRGEQFF
- | TRBJ1-5 | TRBV28 | - | TGTGCCACCCAGGGGATGGTCAGCAATCAGCCCCAGCATTTT | CATQGMVSNQPQHF
- | TRBJ1-6 | TRBV5-1 | TRBD1 | TGCGCCACCAAGGGACAGTTGGATAATTCACCCCTCCACTTT | CATKGQLDNSPLHF
- | TRBJ2-5 | TRBV28 | TRBD1 | TGTGCCAGCAGTTTAGTGTCCGGGGGGACAGGGGGAGAGACCCAGTACTTC | CASSLVSGGTGGETQYF